This T cell receptor (beta chain) was obtained from a study of human thymus T cells. Findings and caveats of the study: Thymic TCR repertoires of unrelated people reportedly overlapped highly. It looked as if thymic and blood repertoires used V and J genes in a biased way.

Resections removed during corrective heart surgery provided the thymus tissue used. CDR1 is SQVTM and CDR2 is ANQGSEA in the germline V gene. V shed 6 bases and J 4 bases; nucleotides not matched to a gene: 14. The CDR3 totals 18 residues. On this clone: Its antigen remains unidentified.

Method: immunoSEQ multiplex PCR; TCRdb's copy keeps in-frame clones and lacks some. There are about 78,000 clones in the sample; 90% to 97% occur only once, and 0.025% to 0.035% lies in the top ten. Sequenced sample: thymus tissue. J is TRBJ2-5 and V is TRBV29-1, with 16 bases that match TRBD2. The source is a boy younger than two with a congenital heart defect but otherwise immunologically healthy. CDR3 nucleotide sequence: TGCAGCGTAGAACCGGGACTAGCGGGAGGGCCTATAGGAGAGACCCAGTACTTC. Translated: CSVEPGLAGGPIGETQYF.